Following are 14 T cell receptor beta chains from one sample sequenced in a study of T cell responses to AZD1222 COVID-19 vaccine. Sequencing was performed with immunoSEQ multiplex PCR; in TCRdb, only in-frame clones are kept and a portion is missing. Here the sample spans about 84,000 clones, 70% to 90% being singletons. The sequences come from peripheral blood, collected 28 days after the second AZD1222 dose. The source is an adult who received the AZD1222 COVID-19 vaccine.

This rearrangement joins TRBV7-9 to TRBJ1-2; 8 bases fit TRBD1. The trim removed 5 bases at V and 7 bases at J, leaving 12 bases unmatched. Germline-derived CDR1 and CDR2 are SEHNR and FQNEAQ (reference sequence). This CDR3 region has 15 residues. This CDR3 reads CASSATGAGDFGYTF. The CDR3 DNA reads TGTGCCAGCAGCGCGACAGGGGCAGGCGACTTTGGCTACACCTTC.

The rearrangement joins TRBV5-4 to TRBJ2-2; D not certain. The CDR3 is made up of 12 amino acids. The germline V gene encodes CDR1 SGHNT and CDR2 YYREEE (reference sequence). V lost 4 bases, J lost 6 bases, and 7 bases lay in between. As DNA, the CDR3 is TGTGCCAGCAGCAAAGACGCCGGGGAGCTGTTTTTT. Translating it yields CASSKDAGELFF.

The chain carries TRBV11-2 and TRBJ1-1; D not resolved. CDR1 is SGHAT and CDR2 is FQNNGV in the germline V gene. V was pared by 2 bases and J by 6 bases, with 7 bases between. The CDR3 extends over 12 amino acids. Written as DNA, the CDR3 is TGTGCCAGCAGCTTAAGTAAAGCTGAAGCTTTCTTT. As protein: CASSLSKAEAFF. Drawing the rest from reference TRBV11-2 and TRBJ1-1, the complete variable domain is EAGVAQSPRYKIIEKRQSVAFWCNPISGHATLYWYQQILGQGPKLLIQFQNNGVVDDSQLPKDRFSAERLKGVDSTLKIQPAKLEDSAVYLCASSLSKAEAFFGQGTRLTVV.

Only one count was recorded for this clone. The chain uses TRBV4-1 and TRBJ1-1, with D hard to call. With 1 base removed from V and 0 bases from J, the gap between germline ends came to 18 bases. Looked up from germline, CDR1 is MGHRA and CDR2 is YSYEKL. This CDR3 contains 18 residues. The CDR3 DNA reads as TGCGCCAGCAGCCAAGCGGCTGGGGAGAGGCCGATGAACACTGAAGCTTTCTTT. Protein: CASSQAAGERPMNTEAFF.

The CDR3 sequence: CASSADREGEQFF. The CDR3 DNA reads as TGTGCCAGCAGCGCGGACAGGGAGGGTGAGCAGTTCTTC. V and J are TRBV7-8 and TRBJ2-1; perhaps TRBD1 as D (8 bases). Germline loops: CDR1 SGHVS, CDR2 FQNEAQ. Deletions cut 5 bases from V and 9 bases from J, with 14 bases between. There are 13 residues in the CDR3.

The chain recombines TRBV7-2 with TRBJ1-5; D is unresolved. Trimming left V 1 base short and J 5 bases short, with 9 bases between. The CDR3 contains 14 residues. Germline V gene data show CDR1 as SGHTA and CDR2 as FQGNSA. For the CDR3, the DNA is TGTGCCAGCAGCTTAGGGAACAGTCATCAGCCCCAGCATTTT. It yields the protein CASSLGNSHQPQHF.

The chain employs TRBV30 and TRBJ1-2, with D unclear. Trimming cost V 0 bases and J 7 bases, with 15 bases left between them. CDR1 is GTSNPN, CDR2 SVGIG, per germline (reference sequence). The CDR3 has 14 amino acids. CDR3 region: CAWSVLSVESGYTF. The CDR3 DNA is TGTGCCTGGAGTGTACTATCGGTGGAGAGTGGCTACACCTTC.

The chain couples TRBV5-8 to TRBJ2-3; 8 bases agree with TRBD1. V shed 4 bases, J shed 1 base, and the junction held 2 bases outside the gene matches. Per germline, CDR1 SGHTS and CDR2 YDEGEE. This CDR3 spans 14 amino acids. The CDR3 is CASSAQGGTDTQYF. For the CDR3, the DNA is TGTGCCAGCAGCGCACAGGGGGGCACAGATACGCAGTATTTT.

CDR3 residues: CASSVEVSTGELFF. The CDR3 DNA is TGTGCCAGCAGCGTAGAGGTGTCCACCGGGGAGCTGTTTTTT. The chain links TRBV9 to TRBJ2-2; unclear D gene. V was trimmed by 0 bases and J by 4 bases, leaving 7 bases between them. This CDR3 comprises 14 residues. Germline V gives CDR1 SGDLS, CDR2 YYNGEE.

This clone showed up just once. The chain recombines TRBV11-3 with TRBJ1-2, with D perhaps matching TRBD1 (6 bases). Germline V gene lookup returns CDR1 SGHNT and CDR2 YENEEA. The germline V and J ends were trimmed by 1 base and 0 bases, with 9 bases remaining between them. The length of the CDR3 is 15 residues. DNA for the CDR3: TGTGCCAGCAGCTTAGGGGGGCTCACTAACTATGGCTACACCTTC. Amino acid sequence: CASSLGGLTNYGYTF.

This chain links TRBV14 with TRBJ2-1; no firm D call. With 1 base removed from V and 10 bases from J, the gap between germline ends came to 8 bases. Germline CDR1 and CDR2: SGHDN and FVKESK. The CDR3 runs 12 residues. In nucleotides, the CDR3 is TGTGCCAGCAGCCAAGTTAGCCGCGAGCAGTTCTTC. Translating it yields CASSQVSREQFF.

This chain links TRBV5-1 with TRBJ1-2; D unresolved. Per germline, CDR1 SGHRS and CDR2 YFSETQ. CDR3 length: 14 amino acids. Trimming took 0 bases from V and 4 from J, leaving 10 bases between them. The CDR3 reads CASSLDSPGYGYTF. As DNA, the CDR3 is TGCGCCAGCAGCTTGGACAGCCCTGGCTATGGCTACACCTTC.

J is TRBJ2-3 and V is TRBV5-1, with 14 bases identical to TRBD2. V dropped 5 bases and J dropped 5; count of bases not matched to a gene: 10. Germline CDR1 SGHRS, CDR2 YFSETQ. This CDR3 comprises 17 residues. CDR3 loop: CASSLSTSGGDGDTQYF. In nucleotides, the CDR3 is TGCGCCAGCAGTCTTTCGACTAGCGGGGGGGACGGAGATACGCAGTATTTT.

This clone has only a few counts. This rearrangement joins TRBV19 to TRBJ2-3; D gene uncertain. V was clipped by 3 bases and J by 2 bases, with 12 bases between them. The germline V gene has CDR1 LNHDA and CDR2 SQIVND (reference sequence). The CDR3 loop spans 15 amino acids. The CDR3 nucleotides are TGTGCCAGTAGTATCAGCGTAACGAACACAGATACGCAGTATTTT. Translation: CASSISVTNTDTQYF.